A selection of T cell receptor beta chains follows, all from one sample in a study of T-cell memory formation after mild COVID-19. TCRdb independently ran MiXCR on the 5' RACE reads; one entry per CDR3 protein. Of roughly 510,000 distinct CDR3 sequences in the sample, 17% were seen once. Sequences were obtained from PBMCs or a T cell subset sorted from them (not recorded which). Receptors were obtained from an adult woman who had mild COVID-19 (a few samples of this study predate the infection). Cell type and time point are not known. Both conserved end residues are part of each CDR3. The D gene is left open where the match is weak. Part of the rows lack a size; the others show once, few, many or a class for expanded clones.

TRBV20-1	-	TRBJ2-5	few	CSATSSRSQYF	TGCAGTGCCACCTCGAGTCGGTCCCAGTACTTC
TRBV20-1	-	TRBJ1-1	-	CSAIRDLNTEAFF	TGCAGTGCGATAAGGGACCTTAACACTGAAGCTTTCTTT
TRBV15	TRBD1	TRBJ1-1	few	CATSPRQGARTEAFF	TGTGCCACCAGCCCGAGACAGGGGGCGCGGACTGAAGCTTTCTTT
TRBV28	TRBD1	TRBJ2-3	-	CASSVKGAGVDTQYF	TGTGCCAGCAGTGTGAAGGGGGCCGGAGTAGATACGCAGTATTTT
TRBV21-1	-	TRBJ2-3	few	CASSTRRLAGTQYF	TGTGCCAGCAGCACCAGGCGTCTGGCAGGCACGCAGTATTTT
TRBV12-3/TRBV12-4	-	TRBJ2-7	-	CASSFSAQQYF	TGTGCCAGCAGTTTTTCAGCGCAGCAGTACTTC
TRBV6-1	TRBD2	TRBJ2-7	few	CASRLGGGPYEQYF	TGTGCCAGCAGACTCGGCGGGGGGCCCTACGAGCAGTACTTC
TRBV5-1	-	TRBJ1-6	few	CASSLAGKGFSPLHF	TGCGCCAGCAGCTTGGCGGGCAAGGGATTTTCACCCCTCCACTTT
TRBV4-2	-	TRBJ2-1	few	CASSQDTTGGSYNEQFF	TGTGCCAGCAGCCAAGATACGACAGGAGGGTCCTACAATGAGCAGTTCTTC
TRBV7-8	TRBD2	TRBJ2-7	once	CASSGGDYSPYEQYF	TGTGCCAGCAGCGGGGGGGACTACTCACCCTACGAGCAGTACTTC
TRBV7-2	TRBD2	TRBJ2-1	-	CARGRGGYNEQFF	TGTGCCCGGGGACGGGGGGGTTACAATGAGCAGTTCTTC
TRBV2	TRBD2	TRBJ2-1	many	CASTPSPGRGGEQFF	TGTGCCAGCACCCCGTCTCCAGGGAGGGGAGGTGAGCAGTTCTTC
TRBV7-9	-	TRBJ2-5	few	CASSSGHLGPRGTQYF	TGTGCCAGCAGCTCGGGTCATCTAGGGCCGCGCGGGACCCAGTACTTC
TRBV28	TRBD1	TRBJ2-6	-	CAYGTGFTGANVLTF	TGTGCTTATGGGACAGGGTTCACTGGGGCCAACGTCCTGACTTTC
TRBV15	TRBD2	TRBJ2-1	few	CATSRERNVAGASNEQFF	TGTGCCACCAGCAGAGAGAGAAATGTAGCGGGAGCCTCGAATGAGCAGTTCTTC
TRBV21-1	-	TRBJ2-5	-	CASSRVAWWTSGGGQETQYF	TGTGCCAGCAGCCGTGTTGCGTGGTGGACTAGCGGGGGAGGACAAGAGACCCAGTACTTC
TRBV11-3	TRBD2	TRBJ2-1	-	CASSPRGERGNEQFF	TGTGCCAGCAGCCCAAGGGGGGAGCGGGGGAATGAGCAGTTCTTC
TRBV20-1	TRBD2	TRBJ2-7	few	CSAAGTSGLYEQYF	TGCAGTGCTGCCGGGACTAGCGGGCTCTACGAGCAGTACTTC
TRBV14	-	TRBJ1-2	-	CASSPAGAGGYTF	TGTGCCAGCAGCCCTGCGGGGGCGGGGGGCTACACCTTC
TRBV5-1	-	TRBJ2-5	few	CASSMRPVMETQYF	TGCGCCAGCAGCATGAGGCCGGTGATGGAGACCCAGTACTTC
TRBV20-1	-	TRBJ2-3	-	CSAVASTDTQYF	TGCAGTGCGGTTGCTAGCACAGATACGCAGTATTTT
TRBV6-5	-	TRBJ2-7	-	CASTSMGYEQYF	TGTGCCAGCACGTCGATGGGGTACGAGCAGTACTTC
TRBV5-1	-	TRBJ1-5	-	CASSPGISDPQPQHF	TGCGCCAGCAGCCCTGGGATCTCAGACCCTCAGCCCCAGCATTTT
TRBV12-3/TRBV12-4	TRBD1	TRBJ1-6	few	CASSLQGVASPLHF	TGTGCCAGCAGTTTACAGGGGGTGGCTTCACCCCTCCACTTT
TRBV2	TRBD1	TRBJ1-1	few	CASRIAGGGGTEAFF	TGTGCCAGCAGGATTGCAGGGGGCGGAGGGACTGAAGCTTTCTTT
TRBV6-5	-	TRBJ2-2	few	CASSLRETGELFF	TGTGCCAGCAGTTTACGGGAGACCGGGGAGCTGTTTTTT
TRBV19	-	TRBJ1-5	-	CASSYGNSNQPQHF	TGTGCCAGTAGTTACGGGAATAGCAATCAGCCCCAGCATTTT
TRBV5-1	-	TRBJ1-1	medium-sized	CASSSAQVTEAFF	TGCGCCAGCTCGTCGGCACAGGTCACTGAAGCTTTCTTT
TRBV9	TRBD2	TRBJ2-1	-	CASSGSGAFLANEQFF	TGTGCCAGCAGCGGAAGCGGGGCCTTCCTAGCGAATGAGCAGTTCTTC
TRBV11-2	-	TRBJ2-3	-	CASGEQGRQYF	TGTGCCAGCGGCGAACAGGGCAGGCAGTATTTT
TRBV24-1	-	TRBJ2-3	-	CATRGGLASDTQYF	TGTGCCACCCGCGGCGGACTTGCCTCAGATACGCAGTATTTT
TRBV9	TRBD1	TRBJ1-1	-	CASSAHPTGGEGGAEAFF	TGTGCCAGCAGCGCCCACCCGACAGGGGGCGAAGGCGGGGCTGAAGCTTTCTTT
TRBV6-2/TRBV6-3	-	TRBJ2-7	-	CAVEAGTGSYEQYF	TGTGCCGTTGAAGCGGGTACCGGATCCTACGAGCAGTACTTC
TRBV5-4	TRBD1	TRBJ2-3	once	CASSSPGQGSTDTQYF	TGTGCTAGCAGCTCGCCGGGACAGGGCTCTACAGATACGCAGTATTTT
TRBV7-9	TRBD1	TRBJ2-7	-	CASSRRDRAHEQYF	TGTGCCAGCAGCCGCCGGGACAGGGCCCACGAGCAGTACTTC
TRBV24-1	TRBD1	TRBJ2-3	-	CATRDRGLTDTQYF	TGTGCCACCAGGGACAGGGGGCTGACAGATACGCAGTATTTT
TRBV7-2	TRBD2	TRBJ2-3	few	CASSGLAGFTDTQYF	TGTGCCAGCAGCGGGCTAGCGGGGTTCACAGATACGCAGTATTTT
TRBV2	-	TRBJ2-2	-	CASSVETANTGELFF	TGTGCCAGCAGTGTGGAGACAGCGAACACCGGGGAGCTGTTTTTT
TRBV12-3/TRBV12-4	TRBD1	TRBJ1-1	few	CASSTGTGGPAFF	TGTGCCAGCAGTACCGGGACAGGGGGCCCGGCTTTCTTT
TRBV7-6	TRBD2	TRBJ2-7	-	CASSLGVTSGTFLNEQYF	TGTGCCAGCAGCTTAGGTGTGACTAGCGGGACCTTTCTGAACGAGCAGTACTTC
TRBV11-3	-	TRBJ2-2	-	CASTTGLGTGELFF	TGTGCCAGTACTACAGGGTTGGGAACCGGGGAGCTGTTTTTT
TRBV30	-	TRBJ1-1	-	CAWSVLINTEAFF	TGTGCCTGGAGTGTACTCATTAACACTGAAGCTTTCTTT
TRBV7-2	TRBD1	TRBJ1-2	few	CASSYKSMTGFYGYTF	TGTGCCAGCAGCTACAAAAGCATGACAGGGTTCTATGGCTACACCTTC
TRBV7-8	-	TRBJ2-7	few	CASSPQLARGTYEQYF	TGTGCCAGCAGCCCTCAACTCGCCCGGGGCACCTACGAGCAGTACTTC
TRBV7-2	TRBD2	TRBJ2-1	-	CASSPVGREGFF	TGTGCCAGCAGCCCGGTGGGGCGGGAGGGCTTCTTC
TRBV6-1	TRBD2	TRBJ2-7	-	CASRSTSGGYSYEQYF	TGTGCCAGCAGGTCGACTAGCGGGGGGTACTCCTACGAGCAGTACTTC
TRBV5-6	-	TRBJ2-2	-	CASSLVMQGTGELFF	TGTGCCAGCAGCTTGGTTATGCAGGGCACCGGGGAGCTGTTTTTT
TRBV20-1	-	TRBJ1-1	few	CSARGGGWGEAFF	TGCAGTGCTCGGGGCGGGGGATGGGGTGAAGCTTTCTTT